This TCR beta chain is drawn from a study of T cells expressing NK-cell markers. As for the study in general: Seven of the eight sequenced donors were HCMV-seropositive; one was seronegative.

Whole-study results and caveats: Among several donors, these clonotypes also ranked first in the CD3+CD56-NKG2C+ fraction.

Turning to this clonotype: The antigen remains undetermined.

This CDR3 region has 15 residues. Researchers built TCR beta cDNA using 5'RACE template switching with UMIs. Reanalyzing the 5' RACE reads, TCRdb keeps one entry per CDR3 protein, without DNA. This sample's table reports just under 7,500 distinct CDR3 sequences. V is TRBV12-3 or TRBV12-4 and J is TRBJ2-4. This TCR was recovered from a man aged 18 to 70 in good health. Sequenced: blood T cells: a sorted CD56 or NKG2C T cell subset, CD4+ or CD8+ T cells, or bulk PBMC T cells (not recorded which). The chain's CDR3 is CASSSRLLVRNIQYF.